The rows below give T cell receptor beta chains drawn from one sample of a study of blood T cells in healthy people across ages. TCRdb ran MiXCR on the 5' RACE reads and lists one entry per CDR3 protein. The repertoire includes around 1,600,000 distinct CDR3 sequences, roughly 43% of them detected once, and about 3.8% sits in the top ten. The sample was blood. The receptors were sampled from a woman in her late teens or twenties in good health. The CDR3 runs from the conserved cysteine through the conserved F or W. The order of the fields is J gene, clone size, D gene, V gene, CDR3 DNA, CDR3 protein. D genes are given only for firm matches. The size of a clone is reported for some rows only, either as once, few or many, or as a class for expanded clones.

TRBJ2-2	NA	NA	TRBV4-3	TGCGCCAGCAGCCAAGATCTGATGGTCACCGGGGAGCTGTTTTTT	CASSQDLMVTGELFF
TRBJ1-2	few	NA	TRBV5-5	TGTGCCAGCAGCTTGGAGGCCAGGCCTAACTATGGCTACACCTTC	CASSLEARPNYGYTF
TRBJ1-2	NA	NA	TRBV7-9	TGTGCCACGGAACTGTTGGCCTATGGCTACACCTTC	CATELLAYGYTF
TRBJ1-1	few	NA	TRBV5-1	TGCGCCAGCAGCTTCAGGAACATGAACACTGAAGCTTTCTTT	CASSFRNMNTEAFF
TRBJ2-1	NA	TRBD2	TRBV20-1	TGCAGTGCTAGAGATCGGGGGGGCAACTACAATGAGCAGTTCTTC	CSARDRGGNYNEQFF
TRBJ1-1	few	TRBD1	TRBV6-5	TGTGCCAGCAGAGACAGGGCGGACACTGAAGCTTTCTTT	CASRDRADTEAFF
TRBJ1-3	NA	TRBD1	TRBV27	TGTGCCAGCAGTTTATCGCTCGACCCGAACAGGGGAAGCACCATATATTTT	CASSLSLDPNRGSTIYF
TRBJ1-4	NA	NA	TRBV28	TGTGCCAGCGGCCGGGGGGGACGTGAAAAACTGTTTTTT	CASGRGGREKLFF
TRBJ1-2	NA	NA	TRBV13	TGTGCCAGCAGCTACGGGGCAGGGGATCGTGGCTACACCTTC	CASSYGAGDRGYTF
TRBJ2-2	NA	NA	TRBV5-1	TGCGCCAGCAGCCCCCTCGGGGGGCCGACCGGGGAGCTGTTTTTT	CASSPLGGPTGELFF
TRBJ2-7	NA	NA	TRBV7-9	TGTGCCAGCAGCTTAGAGGACACCTACGAGCAGTACTTC	CASSLEDTYEQYF
TRBJ2-4	NA	TRBD2	TRBV4-1	TGCGCCAGCAGCCGGGGAGGACTAGTCTTAGCCAAAAACATTCAGTACTTC	CASSRGGLVLAKNIQYF
TRBJ2-5	NA	NA	TRBV6-2/TRBV6-3	TGTGCCAGCAGTAGACTCTTAAGGGATGAGCAGTACTTC	CASSRLLRDEQYF
TRBJ2-7	NA	NA	TRBV20-1	TGCAGTGCTAGCGAGCGGCGGAGCTCCTACAATGAGCAGTACTTC	CSASERRSSYNEQYF
TRBJ2-5	NA	TRBD2	TRBV4-2	TGTGCCAGCAGCCAAGATAAAGAACTAGCGGGACATGAGCAGTACTTC	CASSQDKELAGHEQYF
TRBJ2-7	NA	TRBD2	TRBV6-2/TRBV6-3	TGTGCCAGCACCCGACTAGCGGGGTACGAGCAGTACTTC	CASTRLAGYEQYF
TRBJ2-5	once	TRBD2	TRBV28	TGTGCCACCGGACTAGCGGGAGAAGAGACCCAGTACTTC	CATGLAGEETQYF
TRBJ1-2	NA	TRBD1	TRBV27	TGTGCCAGCAGCCCCATGCCGGGACAGGGGTTCGGGGAAATTTATGGCTACACCTTC	CASSPMPGQGFGEIYGYTF
TRBJ2-1	NA	TRBD2	TRBV25-1	TGTGCCAGCAGTGAATATCTTCCTACGCTAGCGGGCTTCTCCTACAATGAGCAGTTCTTC	CASSEYLPTLAGFSYNEQFF
TRBJ2-1	few	TRBD1	TRBV28	TGTGCCAGCAGTTCGGGACAGGGGTTAAATGAGCAGTTCTTC	CASSSGQGLNEQFF
TRBJ2-1	few	NA	TRBV7-3	TGTGCCAGCAGCCATCGGATGACTCCTTACAATGAGCAGTTCTTC	CASSHRMTPYNEQFF
TRBJ2-1	few	TRBD1	TRBV10-3	TGTGCCATCAGCCCGGGGACAGTCAAAATTTACAATGAGCAGTTCTTC	CAISPGTVKIYNEQFF
TRBJ1-1	few	TRBD1	TRBV4-1	TGCGCCAGCAGCCAGGTGGGACAGTTGAACACTGAAGCTTTCTTT	CASSQVGQLNTEAFF
TRBJ2-5	many	NA	TRBV2	TGTGCCAGCAGCACCTACGTTCGGGAGACCCAGTACTTC	CASSTYVRETQYF
TRBJ1-2	NA	NA	TRBV29-1	TGCAGCGTTGAAAGCAGGGCAGATAACTATGGCTACACCTTC	CSVESRADNYGYTF
TRBJ1-4	few	TRBD1	TRBV7-9	TGTGCCAGCAGCAAAACAGGGGGTACTGAAAAACTGTTTTTT	CASSKTGGTEKLFF
TRBJ1-2	once	TRBD1	TRBV6-2/TRBV6-3	TGTGCCAGCGCCTCCTCGGGACAGATCTATGGCTACACCTTC	CASASSGQIYGYTF
TRBJ2-1	NA	NA	TRBV5-1	TGCGCCAGCAGCTCGGACGCGTTAGAGCAGTTCTTC	CASSSDALEQFF
TRBJ2-1	NA	NA	TRBV3-1	TGTGCCAGCAGCCAATTGGTCAGCCAAGCCCCCTACAATGAGCAGTTCTTC	CASSQLVSQAPYNEQFF
TRBJ2-7	NA	TRBD2	TRBV20-1	TGCAGTGCTAGAGATCGGTGGGGCCTTCGACTAGCGGGAGGTGGGAACGAGCAGTACTTC	CSARDRWGLRLAGGGNEQYF
TRBJ1-4	NA	TRBD1	TRBV4-1	TGCGCCAGCAGCCGAGGGACAGTTTTAAATGAAAAACTGTTTTTT	CASSRGTVLNEKLFF
TRBJ1-1	NA	TRBD1	TRBV20-1	TGCAGTGCTAGAGACTACCTGGACAGGGACACTGAAGCTTTCTTT	CSARDYLDRDTEAFF
TRBJ1-5	NA	NA	TRBV4-1	TGCGCCAGCAGCCAAGGGACAGAGGGTCAGCCCCAGCATTTT	CASSQGTEGQPQHF